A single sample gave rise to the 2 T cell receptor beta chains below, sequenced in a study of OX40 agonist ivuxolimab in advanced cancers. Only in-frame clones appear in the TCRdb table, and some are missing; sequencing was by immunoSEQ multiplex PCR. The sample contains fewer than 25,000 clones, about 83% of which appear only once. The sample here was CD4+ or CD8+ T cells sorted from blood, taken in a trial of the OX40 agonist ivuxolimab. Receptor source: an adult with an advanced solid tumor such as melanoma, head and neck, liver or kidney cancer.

The CDR3 DNA follows: TGTGCCAGCAGCCAAGAATTTCTGCGGGGAATATACGAGCAGTACTTC. Translation gives CASSQEFLRGIYEQYF. The rearrangement links TRBV4-2 to TRBJ2-7; a weak D match, TRBD2 (6 bases). This CDR3 region has 16 residues. V lost 0 bases, J lost 4 bases, and 16 bases lay in between. CDR1 is LGHNA, CDR2 YNFKEQ, per germline.

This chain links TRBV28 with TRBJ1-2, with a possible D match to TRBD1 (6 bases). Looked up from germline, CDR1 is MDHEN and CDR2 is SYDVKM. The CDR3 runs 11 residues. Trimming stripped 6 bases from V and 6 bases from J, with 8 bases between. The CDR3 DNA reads TGTGCCAGCAGGGACAGAGATGGCTACACCTTC. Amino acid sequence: CASRDRDGYTF.